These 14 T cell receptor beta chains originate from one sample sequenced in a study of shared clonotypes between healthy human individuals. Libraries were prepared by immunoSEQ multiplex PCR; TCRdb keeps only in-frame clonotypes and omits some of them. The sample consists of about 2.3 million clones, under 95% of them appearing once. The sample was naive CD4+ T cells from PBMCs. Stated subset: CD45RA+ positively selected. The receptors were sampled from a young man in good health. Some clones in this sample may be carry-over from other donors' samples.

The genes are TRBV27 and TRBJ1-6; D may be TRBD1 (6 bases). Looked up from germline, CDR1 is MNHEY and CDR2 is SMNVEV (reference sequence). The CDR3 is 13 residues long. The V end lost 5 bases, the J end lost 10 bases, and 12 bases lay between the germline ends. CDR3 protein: CASSNRDPSPLHF. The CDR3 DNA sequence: TGTGCCAGCAGTAACAGGGACCCCTCACCCCTCCACTTT.

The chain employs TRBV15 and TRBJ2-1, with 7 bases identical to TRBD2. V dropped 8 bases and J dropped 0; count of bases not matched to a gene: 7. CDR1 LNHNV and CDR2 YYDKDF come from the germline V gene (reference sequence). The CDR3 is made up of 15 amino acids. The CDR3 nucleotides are TGTGCCACCGGGTGGGCTAGCGGCTCCTACAATGAGCAGTTCTTC. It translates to CATGWASGSYNEQFF.

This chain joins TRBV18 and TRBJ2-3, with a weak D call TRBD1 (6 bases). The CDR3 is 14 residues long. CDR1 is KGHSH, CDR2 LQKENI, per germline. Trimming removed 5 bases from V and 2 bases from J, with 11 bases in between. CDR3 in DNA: TGTGCCAGCTCAAAGAACAGGGTCACAGATACGCAGTATTTT. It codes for CASSKNRVTDTQYF.

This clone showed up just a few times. Here the CDR3 reads CAWSSSNTEAFF. The CDR3 nucleotides are TGTGCCTGGAGTAGCTCGAACACTGAAGCTTTCTTT. V and J are TRBV30 and TRBJ1-1; D not resolved. With 2 bases removed from V and 1 base from J, the gap between germline ends came to 5 bases. This CDR3 is built from 12 residues. The germline V gene has CDR1 GTSNPN and CDR2 SVGIG (reference sequence).

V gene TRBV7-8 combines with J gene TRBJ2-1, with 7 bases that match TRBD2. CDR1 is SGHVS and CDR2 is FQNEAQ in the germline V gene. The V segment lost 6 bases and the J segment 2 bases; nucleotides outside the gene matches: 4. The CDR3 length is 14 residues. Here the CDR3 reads CASRASGPYNEQFF. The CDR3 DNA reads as TGTGCCAGCAGGGCTAGCGGTCCCTACAATGAGCAGTTCTTC.

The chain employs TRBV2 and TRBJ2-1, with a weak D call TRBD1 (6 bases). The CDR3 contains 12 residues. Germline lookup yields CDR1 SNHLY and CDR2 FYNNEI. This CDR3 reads CAGQGFGDEQFF. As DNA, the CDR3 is TGTGCTGGGCAGGGGTTTGGGGATGAGCAGTTCTTC.

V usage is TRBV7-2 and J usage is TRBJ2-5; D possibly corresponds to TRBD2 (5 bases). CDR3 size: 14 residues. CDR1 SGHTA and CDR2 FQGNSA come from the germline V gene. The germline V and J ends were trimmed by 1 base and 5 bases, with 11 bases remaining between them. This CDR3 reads CASSLVGWEETQYF. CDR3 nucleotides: TGTGCCAGCAGCTTAGTCGGATGGGAGGAGACCCAGTACTTC.

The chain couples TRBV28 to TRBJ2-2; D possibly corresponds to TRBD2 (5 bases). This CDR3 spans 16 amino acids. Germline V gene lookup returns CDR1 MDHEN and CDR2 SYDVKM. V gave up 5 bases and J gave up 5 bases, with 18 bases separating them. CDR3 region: CASSGASSGTTGELFF. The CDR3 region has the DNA TGTGCCAGCAGTGGAGCCAGCAGCGGAACAACCGGGGAGCTGTTTTTT.

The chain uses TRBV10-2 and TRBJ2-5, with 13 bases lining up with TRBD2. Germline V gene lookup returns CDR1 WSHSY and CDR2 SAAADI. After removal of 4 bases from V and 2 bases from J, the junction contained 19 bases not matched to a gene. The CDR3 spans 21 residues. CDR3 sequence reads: CASSVRLAGGREQIYQETQYF. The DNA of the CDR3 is TGCGCCAGCAGTGTTAGACTAGCGGGAGGCCGAGAGCAAATTTATCAAGAGACCCAGTACTTC.

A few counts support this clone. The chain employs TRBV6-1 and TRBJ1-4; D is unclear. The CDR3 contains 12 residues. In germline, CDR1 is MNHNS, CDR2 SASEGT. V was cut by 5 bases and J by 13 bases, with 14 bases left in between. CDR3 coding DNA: TGTGCCAGCAGTCTAAGATTGAGTGGACTGTTTTTT. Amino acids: CASSLRLSGLFF.

The CDR3 reads CASSKTRLEEQFF. Written as DNA, the CDR3 is TGCGCCAGCAGCAAAACTAGGCTAGAAGAGCAGTTCTTC. The V gene is TRBV5-1, the J gene TRBJ2-1, with D possibly being TRBD2 (5 bases). The CDR3 contains 13 residues. V was cut by 4 bases and J by 10 bases, with 15 bases left in between. The germline CDR1 and CDR2 sequences are SGHRS and YFSETQ.

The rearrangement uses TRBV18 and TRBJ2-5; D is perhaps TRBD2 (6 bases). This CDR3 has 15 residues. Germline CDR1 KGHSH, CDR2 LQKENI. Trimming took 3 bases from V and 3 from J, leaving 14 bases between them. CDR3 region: CASSPGYSGEETQYF. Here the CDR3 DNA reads TGTGCCAGCTCACCTGGCTATTCGGGGGAAGAGACCCAGTACTTC. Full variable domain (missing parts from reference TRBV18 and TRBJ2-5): NAGVMQNPRHLVRRRGQEARLRCSPMKGHSHVYWYRQLPEEGLKFMVYLQKENIIDESGMPKERFSAEFPKEGPSILRIQQVVRGDSAAYFCASSPGYSGEETQYFGPGTRLLVL.

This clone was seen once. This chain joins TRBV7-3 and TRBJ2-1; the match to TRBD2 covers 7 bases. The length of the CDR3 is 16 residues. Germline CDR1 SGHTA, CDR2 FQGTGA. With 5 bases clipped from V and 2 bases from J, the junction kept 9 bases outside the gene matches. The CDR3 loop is CASSLMAGDTYNEQFF. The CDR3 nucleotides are TGTGCCAGCAGCCTAATGGCGGGAGATACCTACAATGAGCAGTTCTTC. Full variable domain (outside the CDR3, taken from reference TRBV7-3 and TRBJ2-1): GAGVSQTPSNKVTEKGKYVELRCDPISGHTALYWYRQSLGQGPEFLIYFQGTGAADDSGLPNDRFFAVRPEGSVSTLKIQRTERGDSAVYLCASSLMAGDTYNEQFFGPGTRLTVL.

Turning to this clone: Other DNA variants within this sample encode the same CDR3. The CDR3 DNA reads as TGTGCCAGTAGTAGCGGGCCTAGCACAGATACGCAGTATTTT. It yields the protein CASSSGPSTDTQYF. The chain carries TRBV19 and TRBJ2-3, with D perhaps TRBD2 (5 bases). Germline V gene sequence: CDR1 LNHDA, CDR2 SQIVND (reference sequence). The CDR3 is 14 residues long. Trimming cost V 4 bases and J 0 bases, with 8 bases left between them. Combining the CDR3 with reference TRBV19 and TRBJ2-3 gives the whole variable domain DGGITQSPKYLFRKEGQNVTLSCEQNLNHDAMYWYRQDPGQGLRLIYYSQIVNDFQKGDIAEGYSVSREKKESFPLTVTSAQKNPTAFYLCASSSGPSTDTQYFGPGTRLTVL.